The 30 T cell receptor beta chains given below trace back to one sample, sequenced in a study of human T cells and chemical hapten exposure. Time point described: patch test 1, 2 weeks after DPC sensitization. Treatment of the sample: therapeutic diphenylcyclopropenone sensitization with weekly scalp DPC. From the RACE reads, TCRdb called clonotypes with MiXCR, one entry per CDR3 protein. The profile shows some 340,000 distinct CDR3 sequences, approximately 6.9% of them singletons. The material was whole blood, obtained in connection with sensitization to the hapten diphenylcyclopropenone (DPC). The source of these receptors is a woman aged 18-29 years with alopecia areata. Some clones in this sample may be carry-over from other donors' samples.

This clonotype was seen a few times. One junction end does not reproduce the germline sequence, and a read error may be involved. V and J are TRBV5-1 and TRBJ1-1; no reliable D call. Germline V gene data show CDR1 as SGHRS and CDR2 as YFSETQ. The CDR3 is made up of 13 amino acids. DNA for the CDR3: TGCGCCAGCAGCTTGGACGGGCGTGGAAGCGCCCTCTTT. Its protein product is CASSLDGRGSALF. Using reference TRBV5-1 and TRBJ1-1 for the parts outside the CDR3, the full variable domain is KAGVTQTPRYLIKTRGQQVTLSCSPISGHRSVSWYQQTPGQGLQFLFEYFSETQRNKGNFPGRFSGRQFSNSRSEMNVSTLELGDSALYLCASSLDGRGSALFGQGTRLTVV.

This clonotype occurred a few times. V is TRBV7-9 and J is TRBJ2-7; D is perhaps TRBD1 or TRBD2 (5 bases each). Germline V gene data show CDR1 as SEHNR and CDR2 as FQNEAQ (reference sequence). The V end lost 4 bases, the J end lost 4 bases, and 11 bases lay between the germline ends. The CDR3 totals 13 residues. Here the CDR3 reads CASSYGTVYEQYF. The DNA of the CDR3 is TGTGCCAGCAGCTATGGGACCGTTTACGAGCAGTACTTC.

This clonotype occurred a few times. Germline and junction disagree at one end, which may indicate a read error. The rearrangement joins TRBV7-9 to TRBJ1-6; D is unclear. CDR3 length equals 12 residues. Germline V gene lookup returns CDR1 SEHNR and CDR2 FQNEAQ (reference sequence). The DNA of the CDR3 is TGTGCCAGCAGCTTAGGAACCCTGGCCCTCCAATTT. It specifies CASSLGTLALQF.

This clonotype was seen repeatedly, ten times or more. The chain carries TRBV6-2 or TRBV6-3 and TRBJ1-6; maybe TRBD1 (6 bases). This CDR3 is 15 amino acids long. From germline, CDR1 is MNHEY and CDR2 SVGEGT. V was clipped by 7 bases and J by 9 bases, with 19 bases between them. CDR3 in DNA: TGTGCCAGCACCTTCTTTCAGGGGACCGGTTCACCCCTCCACTTT. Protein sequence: CASTFFQGTGSPLHF.

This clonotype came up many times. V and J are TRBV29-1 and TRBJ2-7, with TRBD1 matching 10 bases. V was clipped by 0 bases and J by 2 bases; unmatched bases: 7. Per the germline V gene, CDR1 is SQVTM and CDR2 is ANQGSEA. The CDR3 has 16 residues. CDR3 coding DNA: TGCAGCGTTGAAGAAGGCGGGACAGGGGAAACCTACGAGCAGTACTTC. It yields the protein CSVEEGGTGETYEQYF.

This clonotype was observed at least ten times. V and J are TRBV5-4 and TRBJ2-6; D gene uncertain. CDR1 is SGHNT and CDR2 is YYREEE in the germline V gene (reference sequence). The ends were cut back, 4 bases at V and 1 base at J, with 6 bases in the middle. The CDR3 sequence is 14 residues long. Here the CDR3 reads CASSLQSGANVLTF. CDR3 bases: TGTGCCAGCAGCCTACAGTCTGGGGCCAACGTCCTGACTTTC.

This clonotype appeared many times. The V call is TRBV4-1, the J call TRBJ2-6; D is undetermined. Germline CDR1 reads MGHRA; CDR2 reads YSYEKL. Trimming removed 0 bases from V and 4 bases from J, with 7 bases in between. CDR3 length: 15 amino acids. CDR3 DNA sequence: TGCGCCAGCAGCCAAGATAATTACGGGGCCAACGTCCTGACTTTC. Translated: CASSQDNYGANVLTF.

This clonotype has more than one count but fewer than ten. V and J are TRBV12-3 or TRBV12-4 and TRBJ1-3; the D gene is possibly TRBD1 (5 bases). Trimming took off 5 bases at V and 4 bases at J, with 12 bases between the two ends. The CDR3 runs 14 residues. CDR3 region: CASSGGNRGNTIYF. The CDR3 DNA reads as TGTGCCAGCAGTGGGGGTAACCGGGGAAACACCATATATTTT.

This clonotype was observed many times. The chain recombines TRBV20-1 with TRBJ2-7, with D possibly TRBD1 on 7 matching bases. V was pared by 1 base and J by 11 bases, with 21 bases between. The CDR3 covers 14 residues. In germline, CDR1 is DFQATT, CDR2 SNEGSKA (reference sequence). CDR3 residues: CSARAGQGGLGEYF. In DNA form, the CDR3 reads TGCAGTGCTAGAGCGGGGCAGGGGGGCTTGGGAGAGTACTTC.

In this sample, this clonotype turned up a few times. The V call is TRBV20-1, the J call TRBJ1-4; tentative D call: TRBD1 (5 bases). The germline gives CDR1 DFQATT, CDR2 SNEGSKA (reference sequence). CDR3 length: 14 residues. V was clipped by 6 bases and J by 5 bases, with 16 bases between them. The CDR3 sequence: CSAPRGGTNEKLFF. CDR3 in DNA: TGCAGTGCCCCCCGAGGCGGGACGAATGAAAAACTGTTTTTT.

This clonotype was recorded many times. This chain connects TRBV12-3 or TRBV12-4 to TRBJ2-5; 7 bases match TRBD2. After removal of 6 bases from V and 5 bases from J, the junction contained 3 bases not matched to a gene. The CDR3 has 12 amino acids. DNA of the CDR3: TGTGCCAGCAGCCAACTAGCGGAGACCCAGTACTTC. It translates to CASSQLAETQYF.

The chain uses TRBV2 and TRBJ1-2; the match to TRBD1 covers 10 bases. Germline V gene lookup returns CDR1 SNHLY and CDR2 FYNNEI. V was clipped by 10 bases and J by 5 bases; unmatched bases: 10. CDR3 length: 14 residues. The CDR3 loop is CAMTGTGEHYGYTF. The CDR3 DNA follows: TGTGCCATGACCGGGACAGGGGAACATTATGGCTACACCTTC.

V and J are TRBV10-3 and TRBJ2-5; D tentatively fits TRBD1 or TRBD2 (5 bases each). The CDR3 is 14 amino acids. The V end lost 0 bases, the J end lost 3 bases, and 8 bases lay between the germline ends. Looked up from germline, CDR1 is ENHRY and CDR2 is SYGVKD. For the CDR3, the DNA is TGTGCCATCAGTGAGTCATTGGGGGAAGAGACCCAGTACTTC. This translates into CAISESLGEETQYF.

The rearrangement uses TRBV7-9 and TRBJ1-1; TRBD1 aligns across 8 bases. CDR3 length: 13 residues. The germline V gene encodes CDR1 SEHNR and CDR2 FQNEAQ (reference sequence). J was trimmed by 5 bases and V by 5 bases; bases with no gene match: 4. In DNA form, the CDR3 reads TGTGCCAGCAGCCAGACAGGGGCGACTGAAGCTTTCTTT. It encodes CASSQTGATEAFF.

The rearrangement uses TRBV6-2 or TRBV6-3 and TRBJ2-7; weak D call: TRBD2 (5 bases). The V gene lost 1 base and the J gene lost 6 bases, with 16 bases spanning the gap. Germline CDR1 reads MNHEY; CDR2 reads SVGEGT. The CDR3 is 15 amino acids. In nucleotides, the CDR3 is TGTGCCAGCAGTTACTTCGGTCGGGGTCCGTCCGAGCAGTACTTC. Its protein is CASSYFGRGPSEQYF.

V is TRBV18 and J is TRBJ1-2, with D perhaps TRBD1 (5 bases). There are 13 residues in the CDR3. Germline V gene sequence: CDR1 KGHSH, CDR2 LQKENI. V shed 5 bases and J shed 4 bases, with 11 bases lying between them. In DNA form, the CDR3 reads TGTGCCAGCTCATGGGACGCGGCCTATGGCTACACCTTC. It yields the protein CASSWDAAYGYTF.

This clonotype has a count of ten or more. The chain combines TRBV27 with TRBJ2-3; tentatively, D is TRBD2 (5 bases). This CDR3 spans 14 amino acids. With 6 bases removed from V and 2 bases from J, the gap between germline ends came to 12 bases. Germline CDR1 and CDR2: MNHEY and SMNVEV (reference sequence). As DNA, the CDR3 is TGTGCCAGCAGCATACTAGTCCCCACAGATACGCAGTATTTT. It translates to CASSILVPTDTQYF.

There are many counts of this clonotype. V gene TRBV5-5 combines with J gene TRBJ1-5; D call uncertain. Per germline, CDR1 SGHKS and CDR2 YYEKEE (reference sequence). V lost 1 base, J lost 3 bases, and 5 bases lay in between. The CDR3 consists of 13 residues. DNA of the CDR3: TGTGCCAGCAGCTTGTCCCCCAATCAGCCCCAGCATTTT. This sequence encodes CASSLSPNQPQHF. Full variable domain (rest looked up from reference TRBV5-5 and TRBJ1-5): DAGVTQSPTHLIKTRGQQVTLRCSPISGHKSVSWYQQVLGQGPQFIFQYYEKEERGRGNFPDRFSARQFPNYSSELNVNALLLGDSALYLCASSLSPNQPQHFGDGTRLSIL.

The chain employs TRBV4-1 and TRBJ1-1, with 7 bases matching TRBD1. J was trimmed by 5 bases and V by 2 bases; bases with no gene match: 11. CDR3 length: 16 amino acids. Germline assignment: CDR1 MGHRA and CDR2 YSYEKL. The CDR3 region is CASSQYLQGKTTEAFF. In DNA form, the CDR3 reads TGCGCCAGCAGCCAATACTTACAGGGGAAGACGACTGAAGCTTTCTTT.

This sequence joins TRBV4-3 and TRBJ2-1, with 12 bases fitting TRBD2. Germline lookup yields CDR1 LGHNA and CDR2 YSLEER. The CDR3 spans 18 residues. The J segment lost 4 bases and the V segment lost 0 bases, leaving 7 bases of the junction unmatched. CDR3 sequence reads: CASSQEIQTSGGYNEQFF. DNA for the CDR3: TGCGCCAGCAGCCAAGAAATCCAAACTAGCGGGGGGTACAATGAGCAGTTCTTC.

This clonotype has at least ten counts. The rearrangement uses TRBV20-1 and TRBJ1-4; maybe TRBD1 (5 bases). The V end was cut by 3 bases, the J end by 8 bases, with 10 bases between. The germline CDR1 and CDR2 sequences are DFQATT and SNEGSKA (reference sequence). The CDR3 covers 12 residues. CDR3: CSARPGPEKLFF. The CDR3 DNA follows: TGCAGTGCTAGGCCGGGACCGGAAAAACTGTTTTTT.

CDR3 nucleotide sequence: TGTGCCAGCAGACAAAACATCCGGGGTCCTGAAGCTTTCTTT. Encoded protein: CASRQNIRGPEAFF. This sequence joins TRBV6-2 or TRBV6-3 and TRBJ1-1; D gene unclear. Germline V gives CDR1 MNHEY, CDR2 SVGEGT. Trimming removed 6 bases from V and 6 bases from J, with 17 bases in between. The CDR3 has 14 amino acids.

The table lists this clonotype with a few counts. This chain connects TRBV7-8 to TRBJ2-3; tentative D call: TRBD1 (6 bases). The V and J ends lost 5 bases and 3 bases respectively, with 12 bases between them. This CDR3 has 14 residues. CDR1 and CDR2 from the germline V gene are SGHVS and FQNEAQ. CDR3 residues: CASSQAGETDTQYF. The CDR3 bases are TGTGCCAGCAGCCAAGCAGGGGAAACAGATACGCAGTATTTT.

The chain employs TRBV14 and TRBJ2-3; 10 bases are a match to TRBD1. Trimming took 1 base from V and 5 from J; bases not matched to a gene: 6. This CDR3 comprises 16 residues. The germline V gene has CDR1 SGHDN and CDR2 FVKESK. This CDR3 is CASSQVPGQGRDTQYF. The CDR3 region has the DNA TGTGCCAGCAGCCAAGTTCCGGGACAGGGGAGAGATACGCAGTATTTT.

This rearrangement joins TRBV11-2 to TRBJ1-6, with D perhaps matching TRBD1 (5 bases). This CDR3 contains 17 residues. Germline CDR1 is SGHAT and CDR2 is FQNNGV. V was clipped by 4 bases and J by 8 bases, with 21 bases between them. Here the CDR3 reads CASSYAVIRGKDSPLHF. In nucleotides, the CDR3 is TGTGCCAGCAGCTACGCGGTTATTAGGGGCAAGGATTCACCCCTCCACTTT.

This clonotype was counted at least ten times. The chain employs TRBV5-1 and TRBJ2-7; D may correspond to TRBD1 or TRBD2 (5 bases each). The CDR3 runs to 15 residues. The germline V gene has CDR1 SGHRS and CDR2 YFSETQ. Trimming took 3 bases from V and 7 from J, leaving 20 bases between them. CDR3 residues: CASSSGRDGAGEQYF. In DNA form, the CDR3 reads TGCGCCAGCAGCTCTGGACGGGACGGCGCTGGGGAGCAGTACTTC. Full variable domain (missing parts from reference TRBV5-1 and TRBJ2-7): KAGVTQTPRYLIKTRGQQVTLSCSPISGHRSVSWYQQTPGQGLQFLFEYFSETQRNKGNFPGRFSGRQFSNSRSEMNVSTLELGDSALYLCASSSGRDGAGEQYFGPGTRLTVT.

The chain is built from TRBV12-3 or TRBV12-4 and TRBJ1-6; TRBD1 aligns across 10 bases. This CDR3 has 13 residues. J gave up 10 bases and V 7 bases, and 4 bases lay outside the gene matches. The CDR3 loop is CASTRTGGSPLHF. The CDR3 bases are TGTGCCAGCACCCGGACAGGGGGATCACCCCTCCACTTT.

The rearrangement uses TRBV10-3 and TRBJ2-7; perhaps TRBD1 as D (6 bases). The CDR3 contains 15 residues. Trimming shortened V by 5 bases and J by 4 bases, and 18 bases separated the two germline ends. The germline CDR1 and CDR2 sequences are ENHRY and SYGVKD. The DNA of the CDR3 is TGTGCCATCAGTACGACAGGCAGGATGGGGTACGAGCAGTACTTC. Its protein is CAISTTGRMGYEQYF.

CDR3 sequence: CASSSLRDLSTDTQYF. The CDR3 bases are TGTGCCAGCAGCTCCCTCCGGGACCTAAGCACAGATACGCAGTATTTT. This chain connects TRBV7-9 to TRBJ2-3; D is tentatively TRBD1 or TRBD2 (5 bases each). Looked up from germline, CDR1 is SEHNR and CDR2 is FQNEAQ (reference sequence). V dropped 4 bases and J dropped 0 bases, with 14 bases sitting between them. The CDR3 contains 16 residues.

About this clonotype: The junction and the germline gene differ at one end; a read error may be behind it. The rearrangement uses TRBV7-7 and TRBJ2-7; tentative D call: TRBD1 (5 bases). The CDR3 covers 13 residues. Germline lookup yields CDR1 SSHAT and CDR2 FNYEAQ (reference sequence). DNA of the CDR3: TGTGCTAGCAGCCACGCCGACAGCTACGAGCAGTACTTC. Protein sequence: CASSHADSYEQYF.